Below are 9 T cell receptor beta chains sequenced from a single sample in a study of regulatory T cells in long-lasting Graves disease. As to time point: persistent/refractory GD, antithyroid drugs over 5 years with positive TRAb. PBMC-derived RNA was used for the TCR library. iRepertoire HTBI primers and Arm-PCR of CDR3 regions built TCR beta libraries. TCRdb called the multiplex PCR reads again in MiXCR, with one record for every CDR3 protein. The sample yields 310,000 or so distinct CDR3 sequences, less than 20% seen once. Sample: peripheral blood mononuclear cells (PBMCs), taken when the disease was refractory, from a patient treated with antithyroid drugs. Receptors originate from a female donor with Graves disease.

The V call is TRBV20-1, the J call TRBJ1-4; D not certain. The germline CDR1 and CDR2 sequences are DFQATT and SNEGSKA (reference sequence). Trimming removed 3 bases from V and 11 bases from J, with 19 bases in between. The CDR3 has 14 residues. The CDR3 sequence is CSARRRAVSGKLFF. The CDR3 nucleotides are TGCAGTGCTAGGCGTCGGGCCGTTAGTGGGAAACTGTTTTTT.

This clonotype has a handful of counts. The chain has TRBV3-1 and TRBJ2-2; TRBD2 is a possible D gene (6 bases). V was trimmed by 0 bases and J by 1 base, leaving 12 bases between them. Germline V gene data show CDR1 as LGHDT and CDR2 as YNNKEL (reference sequence). The CDR3 length is 17 residues. The CDR3 sequence is CASSQDLTRMNTGELFF. The CDR3 DNA follows: TGTGCCAGCAGCCAAGACCTGACTAGAATGAACACCGGGGAGCTGTTTTTT.

This clonotype was recorded many times. The chain uses TRBV6-1 and TRBJ1-1, with 7 bases that match TRBD1. The CDR3 is made up of 15 amino acids. Germline lookup yields CDR1 MNHNS and CDR2 SASEGT. The ends lost 1 base at V and 7 bases at J; junction bases unmatched: 9. The CDR3 DNA sequence: TGTGCCAGCAGTGAAGAAAGGGGGCGTAGGGGTGAAGCTTTCTTT. Residues: CASSEERGRRGEAFF.

This clonotype was recorded at least ten times. The chain joins TRBV7-2 to TRBJ1-2; D remains ambiguous. The CDR3 sequence is 16 residues long. CDR1 and CDR2 from the germline V gene are SGHTA and FQGNSA. Trimming took off 4 bases at V and 2 bases at J, with 17 bases between the two ends. The CDR3 region has the DNA TGTGCCAGCAGCTGGAGACTTACACCCGTGAACTATGGCTACACCTTC. Encoded protein: CASSWRLTPVNYGYTF.

The V call is TRBV4-3, the J call TRBJ1-3; no firm D call. The CDR3 loop spans 15 amino acids. Between the trimmed V and J ends, which lost 6 bases and 4 bases, there was a span of 16 bases. Germline assignment: CDR1 LGHNA and CDR2 YSLEER. The CDR3: CASSYLSVRGNTIYF. The CDR3 DNA reads TGCGCCAGCAGTTACCTCTCAGTACGGGGAAACACCATATATTTT.

This clonotype was seen only a few times. Germline is not matched at one junction end, which may reflect a read error. The chain carries TRBV7-9 and TRBJ2-2, with 8 bases fitting TRBD1. This CDR3 has 16 amino acids. CDR1 is SEHNR and CDR2 is FQNEAQ in the germline V gene (reference sequence). This chain's CDR3 is CASSQEYRGWTGELFF. CDR3 in DNA: TGCGCCAGCAGCCAAGAATACAGGGGGTGGACCGGGGAGCTGTTTTTT.

This clonotype came up a few times. The V and J genes are TRBV7-6 and TRBJ2-4, with 7 nucleotides matching TRBD2. V lost 4 bases, J lost 5 bases, and 11 bases stayed unmatched. The CDR3 covers 16 residues. Germline CDR1 and CDR2: SGHVS and FNYEAQ. CDR3 DNA sequence: TGTGCCAGCAGCTCGGGGGTCGGGGCGGGAGAAAACATTCAGTACTTC. As protein: CASSSGVGAGENIQYF.

This clonotype was seen more than once but under ten times. V usage is TRBV19 and J usage is TRBJ1-5; maybe TRBD1 (6 bases). Germline assignment: CDR1 LNHDA and CDR2 SQIVND (reference sequence). The CDR3 has 15 residues. V was trimmed by 7 bases and J by 2 bases, leaving 15 bases between them. The CDR3 spells CASNAGRGGNQPQHF. DNA of the CDR3: TGTGCCAGTAACGCAGGGAGGGGGGGCAATCAGCCCCAGCATTTT. Full variable domain (rest looked up from reference TRBV19 and TRBJ1-5): DGGITQSPKYLFRKEGQNVTLSCEQNLNHDAMYWYRQDPGQGLRLIYYSQIVNDFQKGDIAEGYSVSREKKESFPLTVTSAQKNPTAFYLCASNAGRGGNQPQHFGDGTRLSIL.

This clonotype was seen a handful of times. The chain carries TRBV6-2 or TRBV6-3 and TRBJ2-7; TRBD1 is a possible D gene (6 bases). There are 13 residues in the CDR3. In germline, CDR1 is MNHEY, CDR2 SVGEGT. V gave up 5 bases and J gave up 3 bases, with 11 bases separating them. CDR3 nucleotides: TGTGCCAGCAGTACAGGGCCCCACTACGAGCAGTACTTC. This encodes CASSTGPHYEQYF.